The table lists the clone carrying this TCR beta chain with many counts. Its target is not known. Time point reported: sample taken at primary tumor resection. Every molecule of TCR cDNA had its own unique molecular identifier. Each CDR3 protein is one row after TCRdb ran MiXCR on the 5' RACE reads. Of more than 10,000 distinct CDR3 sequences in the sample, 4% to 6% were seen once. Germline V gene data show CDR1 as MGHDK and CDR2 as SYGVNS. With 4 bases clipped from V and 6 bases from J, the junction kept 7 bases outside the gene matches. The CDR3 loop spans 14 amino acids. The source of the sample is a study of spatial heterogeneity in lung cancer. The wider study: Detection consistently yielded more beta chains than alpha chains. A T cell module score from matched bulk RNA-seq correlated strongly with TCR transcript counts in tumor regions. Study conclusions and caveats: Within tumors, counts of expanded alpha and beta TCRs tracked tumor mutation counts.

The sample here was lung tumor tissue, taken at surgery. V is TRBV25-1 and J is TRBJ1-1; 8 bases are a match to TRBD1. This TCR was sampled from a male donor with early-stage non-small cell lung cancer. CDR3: CASSGRGRGSEAFF. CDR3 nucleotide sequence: TGTGCCAGCAGTGGCAGGGGGCGCGGGTCTGAAGCTTTCTTT.